Listed below are T cell receptor beta chains from one sample, sequenced in a study of cytomegalovirus exposure and HLA in healthy donors. The assay was immunoSEQ multiplex PCR, and TCRdb's table has in-frame clones only and misses some. The table includes more than 150,000 clones, about three quarters detected once. Material for sequencing was PBMCs. These receptors were obtained from a woman between 40 and 55 years old in good health and CMV-seropositive. Each CDR3 is given with its conserved first and last residue. A D gene is named only where the DNA matches it firmly. Clone size, where shown, is once, few, many, or a class for clones that have expanded.

V	size	J	D	CDR3	DNA
TRBV7-2	NA	TRBJ1-1	NA	CASSLETVAEAFF	TGTGCCAGCAGCTTAGAGACAGTGGCTGAAGCTTTCTTT
TRBV5-1	NA	TRBJ1-1	TRBD1	CASSWTGGLNTEAFF	TGCGCCAGCAGCTGGACAGGGGGCCTGAACACTGAAGCTTTCTTT
TRBV5-4	once	TRBJ1-3	NA	CASSLGGLGNTIYF	TGTGCCAGCAGCTTGGGGGGCCTTGGAAACACCATATATTTT
TRBV11-2	NA	TRBJ1-6	NA	CASSLAGYYNSPLHF	TGTGCCAGCAGCTTAGCCGGGTACTATAATTCACCCCTCCACTTT
TRBV15	NA	TRBJ1-1	NA	CATSRNQNTEAFF	TGTGCCACCAGCAGAAATCAAAACACTGAAGCTTTCTTT
TRBV2	NA	TRBJ2-7	NA	CASKAGLLYEQYF	TGTGCCAGCAAAGCGGGCTTGCTCTACGAGCAGTACTTC
TRBV6-5	NA	TRBJ1-2	TRBD1	CASSPRDRGSYGYTF	TGTGCCAGCAGCCCTCGGGACAGGGGGTCCTATGGCTACACCTTC
TRBV5-1	NA	TRBJ1-3	NA	CASSPLLSGNTIYF	TGCGCCAGCAGCCCCCTCCTCTCTGGAAACACCATATATTTT
TRBV5-1	NA	TRBJ2-7	NA	CASSTGFGGLYEQYF	TGCGCCAGCAGCACAGGGTTCGGTGGACTCTACGAGCAGTACTTC
TRBV6-5	NA	TRBJ1-2	TRBD1	CASSGDRGLRYGYTF	TGTGCCAGCAGTGGAGACAGGGGGCTAAGATATGGCTACACCTTC
TRBV5-1	NA	TRBJ2-1	NA	CASSLSNGGLTGGNEQFF	TGCGCCAGCAGCTTGAGTAACGGGGGACTCACCGGAGGGAATGAGCAGTTCTTC
TRBV30	NA	TRBJ1-6	TRBD1	CAWGDRLDSPLHF	TGTGCCTGGGGGGACAGGTTGGATTCACCCCTCCACTTT
TRBV30	NA	TRBJ1-1	TRBD1	CAWRRLQGISEAFF	TGTGCCTGGAGGCGGCTACAGGGGATATCTGAAGCTTTCTTT
TRBV11-2	NA	TRBJ2-7	NA	CASSLGSRGSYEQYF	TGTGCCAGCAGCTTAGGGTCCAGGGGCTCCTACGAGCAGTACTTC
TRBV7-9	few	TRBJ1-5	TRBD1	CSSSLLGGGQPQHF	TGTTCCAGCAGCTTACTAGGGGGCGGCCAGCCCCAGCATTTT
TRBV5-4	NA	TRBJ1-1	TRBD1	CASSLKVTGQAALAFF	TGTGCCAGCAGCTTAAAGGTTACCGGACAGGCAGCGTTAGCTTTCTTT
TRBV29-1	NA	TRBJ2-1	TRBD2	CSVLGGGGDNEQFF	TGCAGCGTGTTGGGCGGGGGTGGCGACAATGAGCAGTTCTTC
TRBV7-8	once	TRBJ1-6	TRBD1	CASSLARGTGASPLHF	TGTGCCAGCAGCTTAGCCCGGGGGACAGGGGCTTCACCCCTCCACTTT
TRBV27	NA	TRBJ1-4	TRBD1	CASSRLGGDEKLFF	TGTGCCAGCAGCCGCCTAGGGGGCGATGAAAAACTGTTTTTT
TRBV7-6	NA	TRBJ2-7	NA	CASSHRGGYEQYF	TGTGCCAGCAGCCACAGGGGGGGTTACGAGCAGTACTTC
TRBV28	NA	TRBJ1-2	NA	CASSIDRNYGYTF	TGTGCCAGCAGCATAGACAGAAACTATGGCTACACCTTC
TRBV7-9	NA	TRBJ2-3	NA	CASSLLSGTDTQYF	TGTGCCAGCAGCTTACTGTCGGGCACAGATACGCAGTATTTT
TRBV4-2	few	TRBJ1-3	NA	CASSQEIGIRTGNTIYF	TGTGCCAGCAGCCAAGAAATCGGTATTCGAACTGGAAACACCATATATTTT
TRBV6-4	NA	TRBJ2-3	TRBD2	CASSVTSGGRTDTQYF	TGTGCCAGCAGTGTTACTAGCGGGGGGCGCACAGATACGCAGTATTTT
TRBV2	NA	TRBJ2-3	NA	CASKEMSGTTDTQYF	TGTGCCAGCAAGGAAATGAGCGGAACCACAGATACGCAGTATTTT
TRBV9	NA	TRBJ2-7	NA	CASSVSAGQQYF	TGTGCCAGCAGCGTCTCCGCAGGGCAGCAGTACTTC
TRBV28	NA	TRBJ2-3	NA	CASRGGLGGLTDTQYF	TGTGCCAGCAGGGGGGGGTTGGGGGGGCTCACAGATACGCAGTATTTT
TRBV19	NA	TRBJ1-2	NA	CASSIGRVGYTF	TGTGCCAGTAGTATTGGCAGGGTTGGCTACACCTTC
TRBV13	NA	TRBJ2-6	NA	CASSLLSSLSSGANVLTF	TGTGCCAGCAGCTTACTTTCGTCCCTAAGCTCTGGGGCCAACGTCCTGACTTTC
TRBV7-8	NA	TRBJ1-5	NA	CASSLAPTDSNQPQHF	TGTGCCAGCAGCTTAGCTCCAACGGACAGTAATCAGCCCCAGCATTTT